This T cell receptor (beta chain) was captured by sequencing in a study of CD8+CD57+ T cells in acquired aplastic anemia. Study results and caveats: Patients and controls shared some 30 CD8+ CDR3 sequences. Significance was not reached for CD8+ Simpson's diversity between patients and controls.

For this clonotype: Antigen specificity is unknown.

Genomic DNA acted as the template from which TCR beta VDJ combination and CDR3 sequence profiling were carried out. MiXCR was run by TCRdb on the reads, yielding one entry per CDR3 protein. The data contain 200,000 to 250,000 distinct CDR3 sequences, over 60% of them seen just once; the ten biggest clones take up about 29%. CDR3 length: 14 residues. Trimming took 0 bases from V and 3 from J, leaving 10 bases between them. The germline CDR1 and CDR2 sequences are SGHRS and YFSETQ. What was sequenced was sorted CD4+, CD8+, or CD8+CD57+ T cells (not recorded which) from PBMCs. The genes are TRBV5-1 and TRBJ2-7; no firm D call. The source is a human donor in good health. The CDR3 protein is CASSLGSLGYEQYF. DNA for the CDR3: TGCGCCAGCAGCTTGGGATCTTTAGGCTACGAGCAGTACTTC. Together with reference TRBV5-1 and TRBJ2-7, the CDR3 gives the full variable domain: KAGVTQTPRYLIKTRGQQVTLSCSPISGHRSVSWYQQTPGQGLQFLFEYFSETQRNKGNFPGRFSGRQFSNSRSEMNVSTLELGDSALYLCASSLGSLGYEQYFGPGTRLTVT.